These T cell receptor beta chains were read from a single sample in a study of T cells after posttransplantation cyclophosphamide. Sequencing was performed with immunoSEQ multiplex PCR; in TCRdb, only in-frame clones are kept and a portion is missing. The sample contains 20,000 to 30,000 clones, none of them singletons. Sequences were obtained from PBMCs. These receptors were obtained from a woman in her 50s in good health, CMV-negative, and a related stem cell transplant donor. The CDR3 runs from the conserved cysteine through the conserved F or W. Each record gives: clone size, V gene, CDR3 length, J gene, D gene, CDR3 protein, CDR3 DNA. A D gene is named only where the DNA matches it firmly. Each size is once, few, many, or a class for an expanded clone.

clone_size: many; v_call: TRBV9; cdr3_length: 16; j_call: TRBJ2-2; d_call: -; cdr3_aa: CASSATPGLGTGELFF; cdr3_nt: TGTGCCAGCAGCGCGACCCCGGGACTCGGGACCGGGGAGCTGTTTTTT
clone_size: many; v_call: TRBV2; cdr3_length: 14; j_call: TRBJ1-2; d_call: -; cdr3_aa: CASRDLDRRYGYTF; cdr3_nt: TGTGCCAGCAGGGATCTGGACAGACGCTATGGCTACACCTTC
clone_size: few; v_call: TRBV5-6; cdr3_length: 16; j_call: TRBJ2-7; d_call: TRBD1; cdr3_aa: CASSLGARGLVGEQYF; cdr3_nt: TGTGCCAGCAGCTTGGGTGCCAGGGGGCTGGTCGGCGAGCAGTACTTC
clone_size: many; v_call: TRBV28; cdr3_length: 15; j_call: TRBJ1-3; d_call: TRBD1; cdr3_aa: CASSPRTGTGNTIYF; cdr3_nt: TGTGCCAGCAGTCCCCGGACAGGGACTGGAAACACCATATATTTT
clone_size: many; v_call: TRBV2; cdr3_length: 15; j_call: TRBJ2-1; d_call: -; cdr3_aa: CASSAASSGGNEQFF; cdr3_nt: TGTGCCAGCAGTGCCGCGTCATCCGGGGGTAATGAGCAGTTCTTC
clone_size: many; v_call: TRBV15; cdr3_length: 16; j_call: TRBJ1-1; d_call: TRBD1; cdr3_aa: CATSRGVQGGVAEAFF; cdr3_nt: TGTGCCACCAGCAGAGGAGTACAGGGGGGTGTCGCTGAAGCTTTCTTT
clone_size: many; v_call: TRBV7-8; cdr3_length: 17; j_call: TRBJ2-3; d_call: -; cdr3_aa: CASSLEARLAGSATQYF; cdr3_nt: TGTGCCAGCAGCTTAGAGGCCCGTTTGGCGGGATCGGCTACGCAGTATTTT
clone_size: many; v_call: TRBV28; cdr3_length: 13; j_call: TRBJ2-7; d_call: TRBD1; cdr3_aa: CASKTGALYEQYF; cdr3_nt: TGTGCCAGCAAGACAGGGGCCCTCTACGAGCAGTACTTC
clone_size: many; v_call: TRBV5-1; cdr3_length: 12; j_call: TRBJ2-1; d_call: -; cdr3_aa: CASSSVYNEQFF; cdr3_nt: TGCGCCAGCAGCTCTGTTTACAATGAGCAGTTCTTC
clone_size: many; v_call: TRBV5-1; cdr3_length: 17; j_call: TRBJ2-6; d_call: TRBD1; cdr3_aa: CASSPRDSPSGANVLTF; cdr3_nt: TGCGCCAGCAGCCCCAGGGACAGCCCCTCTGGGGCCAACGTCCTGACTTTC
clone_size: many; v_call: TRBV20-1; cdr3_length: 11; j_call: TRBJ2-3; d_call: -; cdr3_aa: CSAVGQDTQYF; cdr3_nt: TGCAGTGCCGTAGGACAAGATACGCAGTATTTT
clone_size: many; v_call: TRBV7-9; cdr3_length: 13; j_call: TRBJ1-5; d_call: -; cdr3_aa: CASSLEGAQPQHF; cdr3_nt: TGTGCCAGCAGCTTAGAAGGGGCTCAGCCCCAGCATTTT